This paragraph covers one TCR beta chain sequence. Its specificity is not known. This sample is drawn from a study of T cell responses to AZD1222 COVID-19 vaccine. V lost 1 base to trimming and J lost 0 bases, with 12 bases between them. CDR1 and CDR2 from the germline V gene are LGHDT and YNNKEL (reference sequence). The CDR3 has 16 amino acids. The data were produced by immunoSEQ multiplex PCR, yet TCRdb's version contains in-frame clones alone and is incomplete. The sample records approximately 150,000 clones, approximately 89% being singletons. Study-level points and caveats: There were mostly white British donors and more females than males, and clonal diversity was possibly underestimated.

This sequence joins TRBV3-1 (or the pseudogene TRBV3-2) and TRBJ2-5; D perhaps matches TRBD1 (6 bases). This specimen was peripheral blood, taken on day 0 of AZD1222 vaccination. This TCR derives from an adult in good health. CDR3 coding DNA: TGTGCCAGCAGCCAAGTCCAGGGGAAGTACCAAGAGACCCAGTACTTC. Translating it yields CASSQVQGKYQETQYF.